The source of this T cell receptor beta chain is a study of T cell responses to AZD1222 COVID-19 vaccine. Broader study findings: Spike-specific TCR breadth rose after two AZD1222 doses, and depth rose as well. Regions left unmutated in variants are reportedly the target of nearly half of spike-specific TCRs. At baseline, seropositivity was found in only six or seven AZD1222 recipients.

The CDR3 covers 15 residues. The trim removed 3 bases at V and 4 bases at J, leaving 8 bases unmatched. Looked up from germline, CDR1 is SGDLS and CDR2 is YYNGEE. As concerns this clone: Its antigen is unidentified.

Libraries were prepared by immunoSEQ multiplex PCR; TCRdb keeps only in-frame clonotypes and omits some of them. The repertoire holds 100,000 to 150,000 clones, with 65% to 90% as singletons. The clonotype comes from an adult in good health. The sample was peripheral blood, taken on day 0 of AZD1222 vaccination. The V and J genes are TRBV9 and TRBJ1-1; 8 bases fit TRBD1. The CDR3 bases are TGTGCCAGCAGCGGACGGAACAGGGGGAGCACTGAAGCTTTCTTT. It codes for CASSGRNRGSTEAFF.